A selection of T cell receptor beta chains follows, all from one sample in a study of T-cell reconstitution after alpha-beta-depleted transplantation in children. TCRdb processed the PCR reads anew with MiXCR; each CDR3 protein has one entry. Among around 200,000 distinct CDR3 sequences listed, roughly 8.3% were seen once. The material was PBMCs, mostly from graft donor cells, obtained 360 days after TCRalphabeta/CD19-depleted stem cell transplant. The origin of the receptors is a male patient between 2 and 15 years old who had a stem cell transplant for acute myeloid leukemia, so the T cells may come from the graft donor. Both conserved end residues are part of each CDR3. A D gene is named only where the DNA matches it firmly. For some rows the clone size is stated as once, few or many, or as a class when expanded; others skip it.

clone size: few
V gene: TRBV20-1
D gene: -
J gene: TRBJ1-6
CDR3 protein: CSASFGRDSPLHF
CDR3 DNA: TGCAGTGCTAGTTTTGGGAGGGACTCACCCCTCCACTTT

clone size: -
V gene: TRBV5-1
D gene: TRBD2
J gene: TRBJ2-3
CDR3 protein: CASSWDGKASGPSTDTQYF
CDR3 DNA: TGCGCCAGCAGCTGGGACGGGAAAGCTAGCGGCCCTAGCACAGATACGCAGTATTTT

clone size: few
V gene: TRBV12-3/TRBV12-4
D gene: TRBD1
J gene: TRBJ2-3
CDR3 protein: CASSFRGLETDTQYF
CDR3 DNA: TGTGCCAGCAGTTTCAGGGGGTTAGAGACAGATACGCAGTATTTT

clone size: many
V gene: TRBV20-1
D gene: TRBD2
J gene: TRBJ2-1
CDR3 protein: CSVSPTSGGVNEQFF
CDR3 DNA: TGCAGTGTTTCCCCGACTAGCGGGGGGGTCAATGAGCAGTTCTTC

clone size: -
V gene: TRBV5-1
D gene: TRBD2
J gene: TRBJ2-5
CDR3 protein: CASTSARLADGGWSETQYF
CDR3 DNA: TGCGCCAGCACCTCGGCGAGACTAGCGGATGGGGGATGGTCAGAGACCCAGTACTTC

clone size: many
V gene: TRBV29-1
D gene: -
J gene: TRBJ2-5
CDR3 protein: CSVGGGETQYF
CDR3 DNA: TGCAGCGTTGGAGGAGGGGAGACCCAGTACTTC

clone size: few
V gene: TRBV7-9
D gene: -
J gene: TRBJ2-5
CDR3 protein: CASSLVTEQETQYF
CDR3 DNA: TGTGCCAGCAGCTTAGTAACGGAACAAGAGACCCAGTACTTC

clone size: few
V gene: TRBV12-3/TRBV12-4
D gene: TRBD1
J gene: TRBJ2-3
CDR3 protein: CASSPGTGITDTQYF
CDR3 DNA: TGTGCCAGCAGTCCCGGGACAGGGATCACAGATACGCAGTATTTT

clone size: -
V gene: TRBV7-2
D gene: TRBD1
J gene: TRBJ2-7
CDR3 protein: CASSKVGQGSYEQYF
CDR3 DNA: TGTGCCAGCAGCAAAGTGGGACAGGGCTCCTACGAGCAGTACTTC

clone size: -
V gene: TRBV6-1
D gene: TRBD1
J gene: TRBJ1-6
CDR3 protein: CASSGQGSLNSPLHF
CDR3 DNA: TGTGCCAGCAGTGGACAGGGGTCTCTTAATTCACCCCTCCACTTT

clone size: -
V gene: TRBV4-1
D gene: TRBD1
J gene: TRBJ2-5
CDR3 protein: CASSQDRTGQETQYF
CDR3 DNA: TGCGCCAGCAGCCAAGATCGGACAGGTCAAGAGACCCAGTACTTC

clone size: many
V gene: TRBV4-1
D gene: -
J gene: TRBJ2-7
CDR3 protein: CASSQEAWSSYEQYF
CDR3 DNA: TGCGCCAGCAGCCAAGAGGCATGGAGCTCCTACGAGCAGTACTTC

clone size: few
V gene: TRBV5-1
D gene: -
J gene: TRBJ2-3
CDR3 protein: CASSQGHQFTDTQYF
CDR3 DNA: TGCGCCAGCAGCCAGGGACATCAATTCACAGATACGCAGTATTTT

clone size: few
V gene: TRBV12-5
D gene: -
J gene: TRBJ1-5
CDR3 protein: CASGPPGINQPQHF
CDR3 DNA: TGTGCTAGTGGTCCCCCCGGGATCAATCAGCCCCAGCATTTT

clone size: few
V gene: TRBV15
D gene: -
J gene: TRBJ2-1
CDR3 protein: CATSTGHSAGDEQFF
CDR3 DNA: TGTGCCACCAGCACGGGTCACTCTGCGGGCGATGAGCAGTTCTTC

clone size: many
V gene: TRBV6-5
D gene: -
J gene: TRBJ1-1
CDR3 protein: CASLNTLDTEAFF
CDR3 DNA: TGTGCCAGCCTCAATACATTGGACACTGAAGCTTTCTTT

clone size: -
V gene: TRBV15
D gene: -
J gene: TRBJ2-2
CDR3 protein: CATSIGRKAGELFF
CDR3 DNA: TGTGCCACCAGCATCGGACGGAAGGCCGGGGAGCTGTTTTTT

clone size: many
V gene: TRBV12-3/TRBV12-4
D gene: -
J gene: TRBJ2-2
CDR3 protein: CASSHTTRELFF
CDR3 DNA: TGTGCCAGCAGTCACACTACCAGGGAGCTGTTTTTT

clone size: -
V gene: TRBV2
D gene: TRBD1
J gene: TRBJ1-1
CDR3 protein: CASSFLGTVNTEAFF
CDR3 DNA: TGTGCCAGCAGTTTCCTCGGGACAGTTAACACTGAAGCTTTCTTT

clone size: -
V gene: TRBV4-3
D gene: -
J gene: TRBJ1-5
CDR3 protein: CASSPKPQQTGQPQHF
CDR3 DNA: TGCGCCAGCAGCCCCAAACCCCAGCAAACGGGGCAGCCCCAGCATTTT

clone size: few
V gene: TRBV5-1
D gene: -
J gene: TRBJ2-1
CDR3 protein: CASSVLKPNNEQFF
CDR3 DNA: TGCGCCAGCAGCGTCCTCAAGCCAAACAATGAGCAGTTCTTC

clone size: -
V gene: TRBV27
D gene: -
J gene: TRBJ2-2
CDR3 protein: CASSWWGNTGELFF
CDR3 DNA: TGTGCCAGCAGTTGGTGGGGTAACACCGGGGAGCTGTTTTTT

clone size: many
V gene: TRBV28
D gene: -
J gene: TRBJ1-2
CDR3 protein: CASSLFGSYSYGYTF
CDR3 DNA: TGTGCCAGCAGTTTATTTGGGTCCTACTCCTATGGCTACACCTTC

clone size: -
V gene: TRBV29-1
D gene: -
J gene: TRBJ1-2
CDR3 protein: CSVEDPDHYGYTF
CDR3 DNA: TGCAGCGTTGAAGACCCGGACCACTATGGCTACACCTTC

clone size: -
V gene: TRBV20-1
D gene: TRBD2
J gene: TRBJ2-1
CDR3 protein: CSARSRAGGGTSGKRSYNEQFF
CDR3 DNA: TGCAGTGCTAGGAGTCGGGCCGGAGGCGGGACTAGCGGGAAACGCTCCTACAATGAGCAGTTCTTC

clone size: -
V gene: TRBV20-1
D gene: TRBD1
J gene: TRBJ2-7
CDR3 protein: CSARDWDRGFGEQYF
CDR3 DNA: TGCAGTGCTAGAGATTGGGACAGGGGATTTGGCGAGCAGTACTTC

clone size: few
V gene: TRBV20-1
D gene: -
J gene: TRBJ1-2
CDR3 protein: CSARFGAGDYGYTF
CDR3 DNA: TGCAGTGCTAGATTCGGGGCGGGGGACTATGGCTACACCTTC

clone size: many
V gene: TRBV6-5
D gene: TRBD2
J gene: TRBJ2-5
CDR3 protein: CASSYSKVVAGGETQYF
CDR3 DNA: TGTGCCAGCAGTTACTCGAAAGTGGTGGCGGGGGGAGAGACCCAGTACTTC

clone size: -
V gene: TRBV12-3/TRBV12-4
D gene: -
J gene: TRBJ1-1
CDR3 protein: CASTPRGSGEAFF
CDR3 DNA: TGTGCCAGCACCCCGCGGGGGTCCGGCGAAGCTTTCTTT

clone size: many
V gene: TRBV29-1
D gene: TRBD2
J gene: TRBJ2-3
CDR3 protein: CSVARGGTDTQYF
CDR3 DNA: TGCAGCGTCGCCCGGGGGGGCACAGATACGCAGTATTTT

clone size: many
V gene: TRBV29-1
D gene: -
J gene: TRBJ1-5
CDR3 protein: CSVAKGSGANQPQHF
CDR3 DNA: TGCAGCGTAGCGAAAGGGTCAGGGGCAAATCAGCCCCAGCATTTT

clone size: many
V gene: TRBV12-3/TRBV12-4
D gene: -
J gene: TRBJ2-5
CDR3 protein: CASSLWGLLRGQETQYF
CDR3 DNA: TGTGCCAGCAGTTTGTGGGGACTCCTACGGGGGCAAGAGACCCAGTACTTC

clone size: many
V gene: TRBV4-2
D gene: -
J gene: TRBJ1-4
CDR3 protein: CASSLIRGTNEKLFF
CDR3 DNA: TGTGCCAGCAGCCTTATCCGGGGCACTAATGAAAAACTGTTTTTT

clone size: -
V gene: TRBV5-1
D gene: TRBD2
J gene: TRBJ2-1
CDR3 protein: CASSESTSGDTYNEQFF
CDR3 DNA: TGCGCCAGCAGCGAGAGCACTAGCGGGGACACCTACAATGAGCAGTTCTTC

clone size: -
V gene: TRBV19
D gene: -
J gene: TRBJ2-1
CDR3 protein: CASSLQGSLNEQFF
CDR3 DNA: TGTGCCAGTAGTCTGCAGGGGTCGCTCAATGAGCAGTTCTTC

clone size: -
V gene: TRBV7-9
D gene: TRBD2
J gene: TRBJ2-7
CDR3 protein: CAMGPRISGRARYEQYF
CDR3 DNA: TGTGCCATGGGCCCTCGGATTAGCGGGAGGGCCAGGTACGAGCAGTACTTC

clone size: -
V gene: TRBV20-1
D gene: -
J gene: TRBJ1-3
CDR3 protein: CSARDWAPEHSGNTIYF
CDR3 DNA: TGCAGTGCTAGAGATTGGGCTCCGGAGCATTCTGGAAACACCATATATTTT

clone size: once
V gene: TRBV28
D gene: TRBD2
J gene: TRBJ2-3
CDR3 protein: CASSFWGLAGGPVTQYF
CDR3 DNA: TGTGCCAGCAGTTTTTGGGGACTAGCGGGAGGGCCGGTGACGCAGTATTTT

clone size: few
V gene: TRBV3-1
D gene: TRBD1
J gene: TRBJ1-4
CDR3 protein: CASRQGRTEKLFF
CDR3 DNA: TGTGCCAGCAGACAGGGGCGCACTGAAAAACTGTTTTTT

clone size: few
V gene: TRBV2
D gene: TRBD1
J gene: TRBJ2-5
CDR3 protein: CASRAAFALRGSKETQYF
CDR3 DNA: TGTGCCAGCAGAGCCGCCTTCGCTCTCAGGGGGTCCAAGGAGACCCAGTACTTC

clone size: -
V gene: TRBV7-9
D gene: -
J gene: TRBJ2-5
CDR3 protein: CASSFRGSQETQYF
CDR3 DNA: TGTGCCAGCAGCTTCAGGGGTAGCCAAGAGACCCAGTACTTC

clone size: many
V gene: TRBV18
D gene: -
J gene: TRBJ2-5
CDR3 protein: CASSPQGLGETQYF
CDR3 DNA: TGTGCCAGCTCACCACAGGGATTGGGAGAGACCCAGTACTTC

clone size: many
V gene: TRBV7-6
D gene: -
J gene: TRBJ1-1
CDR3 protein: CASSPALGPPQVVPEAFF
CDR3 DNA: TGTGCCAGCAGCCCCGCATTGGGGCCGCCCCAAGTGGTTCCTGAAGCTTTCTTT

clone size: many
V gene: TRBV12-3/TRBV12-4
D gene: -
J gene: TRBJ2-3
CDR3 protein: CASSLWATDTQYF
CDR3 DNA: TGTGCCAGCAGTTTATGGGCCACAGATACGCAGTATTTT

clone size: many
V gene: TRBV4-1
D gene: -
J gene: TRBJ1-6
CDR3 protein: CASSLKPGLANSPLHF
CDR3 DNA: TGCGCCAGCAGCCTAAAGCCAGGGCTAGCTAATTCACCCCTCCACTTT

clone size: few
V gene: TRBV5-1
D gene: -
J gene: TRBJ1-4
CDR3 protein: CASSVEGLEKLFF
CDR3 DNA: TGCGCCAGCAGCGTGGAGGGTCTCGAAAAACTGTTTTTT

clone size: many
V gene: TRBV25-1
D gene: -
J gene: TRBJ2-1
CDR3 protein: CASSEISYSYNEQFF
CDR3 DNA: TGTGCCAGCAGTGAAATCTCTTACTCCTACAATGAGCAGTTCTTC

clone size: few
V gene: TRBV7-2
D gene: -
J gene: TRBJ1-3
CDR3 protein: CASSPKTAGLTGNTIYF
CDR3 DNA: TGTGCCAGCAGCCCGAAAACTGCAGGGTTAACTGGAAACACCATATATTTT

clone size: few
V gene: TRBV14
D gene: -
J gene: TRBJ1-1
CDR3 protein: CASTQMGTPRSGTEAFF
CDR3 DNA: TGTGCCAGCACACAGATGGGGACTCCCCGGTCTGGCACTGAAGCTTTCTTT

clone size: -
V gene: TRBV12-3/TRBV12-4
D gene: -
J gene: TRBJ2-3
CDR3 protein: CASSFGEITETQYF
CDR3 DNA: TGTGCCAGCAGTTTCGGAGAGATCACAGAGACGCAGTATTTT

clone size: few
V gene: TRBV9
D gene: TRBD2
J gene: TRBJ2-7
CDR3 protein: CASSPSGLTSAYEQYF
CDR3 DNA: TGTGCCAGCAGCCCCTCGGGCCTGACTAGCGCCTACGAGCAGTACTTC

clone size: many
V gene: TRBV20-1
D gene: -
J gene: TRBJ1-2
CDR3 protein: CSASLWAGDYGYTF
CDR3 DNA: TGCAGTGCTAGCCTCTGGGCAGGGGACTATGGCTACACCTTC